This T cell receptor beta chain was observed in a study of cytomegalovirus exposure and HLA in healthy donors. The PCR employed 60 Vbeta primers together with 13 Jbeta primers. TCRdb keeps only in-frame clones here, not all; method: immunoSEQ multiplex PCR. This sample has approximately 120,000 clones, with roughly 80% found just once. The J segment lost 8 bases and the V segment lost 0 bases, leaving 11 bases of the junction unmatched. There are 17 residues in the CDR3. Germline lookup yields CDR1 SGDLS and CDR2 YYNGEE. The source is a man aged 25-45 years in good health and CMV-seronegative. The chain uses TRBV9 and TRBJ2-1, with 10 bases that match TRBD1. Input material: PBMCs. CDR3 nucleotides: TGTGCCAGCAGCGTAGAGGGACAGGGGACTCTGGGCGATGAGCAGTTCTTC. It translates to CASSVEGQGTLGDEQFF.